This T cell receptor (beta chain) was sequenced during a study of blood T cell repertoires in COVID-19. This clone occurred a few times. Original data processing: For nucleated cells, counts were estimated from reference gene primer amplification. Produced via immunoSEQ multiplex PCR; TCRdb's table is partial and in-frame only. The V and J calls and the clone size are those of that table, but D and trimming were determined from the DNA. This sample yields roughly 120,000 clones, of which less than 85% are seen a single time; 4% to 5.5% belongs to the top ten. The CDR3 loop spans 16 amino acids. Germline lookup yields CDR1 SNHLY and CDR2 FYNNEI. The junction had 1 base not matched to a gene; V was cut back by 2 bases and J by 2 bases.

This TCR was recovered from a human donor in a cohort sampled during active or convalescent COVID-19. The source material was peripheral blood. This chain joins TRBV2 and TRBJ2-1; the match to TRBD2 covers 12 bases. CDR3 loop: CASSELAGGAYNEQFF. Here the CDR3 DNA reads TGTGCCAGCAGTGAACTAGCGGGAGGGGCCTACAATGAGCAGTTCTTC.